The 27 T cell receptor beta chains presented below share a single source sample, sequenced in a study of blood T cell repertoires in COVID-19. TCRdb's table, derived via immunoSEQ multiplex PCR, lists solely in-frame clones and lacks some. The sample gives fewer than 250,000 clones, about nine tenths of which show up once; around 7% is in the top ten. Source material: PBMCs or T cells enriched from blood (not recorded which). All receptors come from a man aged 30 to 39 in a cohort exposed to, infected with or recovered from COVID-19 (not recorded which).

This clone was detected only once. This chain links TRBV19 with TRBJ1-5; TRBD1 is a possible D gene (5 bases). CDR3 length: 15 amino acids. The germline V gene encodes CDR1 LNHDA and CDR2 SQIVND (reference sequence). Trimming took off 2 bases at V and 4 bases at J, with 12 bases between the two ends. CDR3 sequence reads: CASSIYLGGNQPQHF. The CDR3 nucleotides are TGTGCCAGTAGTATATACCTCGGGGGGAATCAGCCCCAGCATTTT.

This chain joins TRBV28 and TRBJ1-4; D is uncertain. The CDR3 has 16 residues. CDR1 is MDHEN, CDR2 SYDVKM, per germline. The V gene lost 6 bases and the J gene lost 1 base, with 15 bases spanning the gap. The CDR3 reads CASSRFDWKTNEKLFF. The CDR3, as DNA: TGTGCCAGCAGCCGATTTGACTGGAAAACTAATGAAAAACTGTTTTTT.

The chain employs TRBV2 and TRBJ1-2; TRBD1 matches at 7 bases. CDR1 is SNHLY and CDR2 is FYNNEI in the germline V gene. V lost 6 bases and J lost 6; bases outside the gene matches: 25. CDR3 length: 19 residues. The CDR3 DNA sequence: TGTGCCAGCAGGGGGGGAATCTTAGTTAGACAGGGAGTTTTTAATGGCTACACCTTC. As protein: CASRGGILVRQGVFNGYTF.

This chain links TRBV5-3 with TRBJ1-5; D is unresolved. TRBV5-3 is an ORF; its function is uncertain. The CDR3 has 15 amino acids. The ends were cut back, 4 bases at V and 4 bases at J, with 15 bases in the middle. The CDR3 DNA follows: TGTGCCAGAAGCGGCGGGCCTACCCTAAATCAGCCCCAGCATTTT. Translated, it gives CARSGGPTLNQPQHF.

The gene calls are TRBV5-8 and TRBJ2-1, with D perhaps matching TRBD2 (7 bases). The CDR3 runs to 17 residues. V lost 0 bases, J lost 0 bases, and 13 bases lay in between. Germline assignment: CDR1 SGHTS and CDR2 YDEGEE. CDR3 protein: CASSLVGGGSSYNEQFF. In DNA form, the CDR3 reads TGTGCCAGCAGCTTGGTGGGAGGGGGTAGCTCCTACAATGAGCAGTTCTTC.

V is TRBV4-1 and J is TRBJ2-1; D unclear. Germline V gene sequence: CDR1 MGHRA, CDR2 YSYEKL. Trimming shortened V by 1 base and J by 0 bases, and 13 bases separated the two germline ends. The CDR3 is made up of 17 amino acids. CDR3 nucleotides: TGCGCCAGCAGCCAAGTCCCCGACTTCCTCTCCTACAATGAGCAGTTCTTC. Encoded protein: CASSQVPDFLSYNEQFF.

The V and J genes are TRBV28 and TRBJ2-7, with TRBD1 identical over 9 bases. Germline V CDR1 and CDR2: MDHEN, SYDVKM. Losses at the gene ends were 6 bases for V and 3 bases for J; bases not matched to a gene: 9. The CDR3 loop spans 15 amino acids. The CDR3 region is CASSRNRGRDYEQYF. Here the CDR3 DNA reads TGTGCCAGCAGCCGGAACAGGGGGCGAGACTACGAGCAGTACTTC.

This chain links TRBV6-5 with TRBJ2-1; maybe TRBD2 (6 bases). Deletions cut 5 bases from V and 7 bases from J, with 18 bases between. The germline gives CDR1 MNHEY, CDR2 SVGAGI. CDR3 size: 15 residues. Here the CDR3 reads CASSPGPPSVNEQFF. DNA of the CDR3: TGTGCCAGCAGTCCGGGACCCCCTAGCGTTAATGAGCAGTTCTTC.

The gene calls are TRBV7-9 and TRBJ1-1; possibly TRBD1 for D (5 bases). Trimming cost V 5 bases and J 4 bases, with 8 bases left between them. Per the germline V gene, CDR1 is SEHNR and CDR2 is FQNEAQ (reference sequence). The CDR3 is 12 amino acids. DNA for the CDR3: TGTGCCAGCAGCCTGGGGCCCACTGAAGCTTTCTTT. Its translation: CASSLGPTEAFF.

The chain links TRBV28 to TRBJ1-1; D is possibly TRBD1 (6 bases). Germline values: CDR1 MDHEN, CDR2 SYDVKM. The CDR3 has 15 residues. V was trimmed by 6 bases and J by 2 bases, leaving 16 bases between them. For the CDR3, the DNA is TGTGCCAGCAGGGGAGGGGGGGGACAAAACACTGAAGCTTTCTTT. Translation: CASRGGGGQNTEAFF.

The chain uses TRBV21-1 and TRBJ2-7; the table's D call of TRBD2 was not tested on the DNA. TRBV21-1 is a documented pseudogene. The CDR3 totals 11 residues. The CDR3 DNA reads as TGTGCCAGCAGCAACCGGGACGAGCAGTACTTC. Its translation is CASSNRDEQYF.

The rearrangement links TRBV7-9 to TRBJ1-2, with TRBD1 matching over 9 bases. The CDR3 is 14 amino acids. V shed 5 bases, J shed 11 bases, and the junction held 12 bases outside the gene matches. Germline V gene data show CDR1 as SEHNR and CDR2 as FQNEAQ (reference sequence). Here the CDR3 reads CASSPGTGRFAYTF. CDR3 DNA sequence: TGTGCCAGCAGCCCAGGGACAGGGAGGTTTGCGTACACCTTC. The variable domain in full, completed from reference TRBV7-9 and TRBJ1-2, reads DTGVSQNPRHKITKRGQNVTFRCDPISEHNRLYWYRQTLGQGPEFLTYFQNEAQLEKSRLLSDRFSAERPKGSFSTLEIQRTEQGDSAMYLCASSPGTGRFAYTFGSGTRLTVV.

This clone appeared once. This chain links TRBV20-1 with TRBJ2-1; TRBD1 agrees at 7 bases. The CDR3 extends over 11 amino acids. Germline CDR1 DFQATT, CDR2 SNEGSKA (reference sequence). V dropped 5 bases and J dropped 7; count of bases not matched to a gene: 2. The CDR3: CSAPQGNEQFF. CDR3 nucleotide sequence: TGCAGTGCTCCACAGGGGAATGAGCAGTTCTTC.

This sequence joins TRBV20-1 and TRBJ2-7, with 8 bases fitting TRBD1. The CDR3 loop spans 13 amino acids. Trimming at V came to 3 bases and at J to 2 bases, leaving 3 bases not matched to a gene. CDR1 is DFQATT and CDR2 is SNEGSKA in the germline V gene (reference sequence). CDR3: CSASRDRTYEQYF. The CDR3 nucleotides are TGCAGTGCTAGTCGGGACAGGACCTACGAGCAGTACTTC.

The chain joins TRBV5-4 to TRBJ1-2; no clear D gene. In germline, CDR1 is SGHNT, CDR2 YYREEE (reference sequence). V dropped 4 bases and J dropped 8 bases, with 21 bases sitting between them. The CDR3 sequence is 15 residues long. The CDR3 bases are TGTGCCAGCAGCCTCTGGACTGCGGGGTACCAGGGCTACACCTTC. Protein sequence: CASSLWTAGYQGYTF.

This chain links TRBV25-1 with TRBJ1-6; a possible D gene is TRBD1 (5 bases). This CDR3 region has 14 residues. V was clipped by 0 bases and J by 10 bases, with 10 bases between them. Germline CDR1 MGHDK, CDR2 SYGVNS. CDR3 sequence reads: CASSEYRDSSPLHF. The CDR3 DNA is TGTGCCAGCAGTGAATATAGGGACTCGTCACCCCTCCACTTT.

J is TRBJ2-7 and V is TRBV11-2; perhaps TRBD2 as D (6 bases). Trimming left V 8 bases short and J 5 bases short, with 22 bases between. Germline V lookup: CDR1 SGHAT, CDR2 FQNNGV. The CDR3 is 15 amino acids. The CDR3 spells CASGTRRAFRDEQYF. The CDR3 coding sequence is TGTGCCAGCGGAACCCGGAGGGCCTTCAGAGACGAGCAGTACTTC.

This chain connects TRBV5-8 to TRBJ1-2; D gene uncertain. The length of the CDR3 is 15 residues. V lost 4 bases and J lost 1, with 14 bases in between. Looked up from germline, CDR1 is SGHTS and CDR2 is YDEGEE. The CDR3 DNA follows: TGTGCCAGCAGCGCTCCCAGCGGGGTTAACTATGGCTACACCTTC. Translated: CASSAPSGVNYGYTF.

CDR3 DNA: TGTGCCAGCAGCCCCTACGGGACAGGGGCGCAGGGGACCCAGTACTTC. This gives the protein CASSPYGTGAQGTQYF. The chain has TRBV28 and TRBJ2-5, with 10 bases fitting TRBD1. Germline V CDR1 and CDR2: MDHEN, SYDVKM. The CDR3 contains 16 residues. Germline trimming cut 6 bases from V and 7 bases from J; bases unmatched to any gene: 14.

V and J are TRBV5-1 and TRBJ2-7, with unresolved D. This CDR3 is built from 14 residues. CDR1 is SGHRS and CDR2 is YFSETQ in the germline V gene. V was shortened by 1 base and J by 0 bases, with 8 bases between the two germline ends. CDR3 protein: CASSLLQASYEQYF. The CDR3 DNA is TGCGCCAGCAGCTTGCTCCAGGCCTCCTACGAGCAGTACTTC.

V and J are TRBV15 and TRBJ2-6; D is uncertain. The CDR3 contains 14 residues. The V gene lost 1 base and the J gene lost 4 bases, with 5 bases spanning the gap. Per germline, CDR1 LNHNV and CDR2 YYDKDF (reference sequence). CDR3 region: CATSRGGGANVLTF. CDR3 nucleotides: TGTGCCACCAGCAGAGGAGGCGGGGCCAACGTCCTGACTTTC.

This sequence joins TRBV27 and TRBJ2-7; D possibly matches TRBD1 or TRBD2 (6 bases each). The V and J ends lost 6 bases and 4 bases respectively, with 16 bases between them. Germline-derived CDR1 and CDR2 are MNHEY and SMNVEV (reference sequence). This CDR3 comprises 14 residues. The CDR3 bases are TGTGCCAGCAGGTTAGGGGGGAGCCGGTACGAGCAGTACTTC. This codes for CASRLGGSRYEQYF.

The rearrangement links TRBV11-2 to TRBJ2-5, with 7 positions matching TRBD2. Germline V lookup: CDR1 SGHAT, CDR2 FQNNGV. V shed 6 bases, J shed 1 base, and the junction held 8 bases outside the gene matches. The CDR3 has 15 amino acids. The DNA of the CDR3 is TGTGCCAGCAGGCGTCCGGGAGGTCTCCAAGAGACCCAGTACTTC. It codes for CASRRPGGLQETQYF.

The chain is built from TRBV5-1 and TRBJ2-1; 7 nucleotides align to TRBD1. The germline CDR1 and CDR2 sequences are SGHRS and YFSETQ. This CDR3 contains 16 residues. J lost 2 bases, V lost 0 bases, and 5 bases had no gene match. CDR3: CASSLVSGGTYNEQFF. The CDR3 region has the DNA TGCGCCAGCAGCTTGGTCTCAGGGGGAACCTACAATGAGCAGTTCTTC.

The J gene is TRBJ2-7, the V gene TRBV10-1, with 8 bases identical to TRBD1. Germline V gene lookup returns CDR1 WNHNN and CDR2 SYGVQD (reference sequence). Losses at the gene ends were 8 bases for V and 4 bases for J; bases not matched to a gene: 7. The CDR3 loop spans 13 amino acids. Written as DNA, the CDR3 is TGCGCCAGCCCACCGGGACAGGATTACGAGCAGTACTTC. Protein: CASPPGQDYEQYF.

The rearrangement links TRBV19 to TRBJ2-7; 12 bases line up with TRBD2. V lost 2 bases and J lost 4; bases outside the gene matches: 3. This CDR3 comprises 15 residues. The V gene's germline CDR1 is LNHDA and CDR2 SQIVND (reference sequence). CDR3 in DNA: TGTGCCAGTAGTATATCCGGGACTAGCGGGTACGAGCAGTACTTC. It specifies CASSISGTSGYEQYF.

The chain recombines TRBV29-1 with TRBJ1-2, with TRBD1 matching 10 bases. Germline V gene sequence: CDR1 SQVTM, CDR2 ANQGSEA. This CDR3 is built from 13 residues. Trimming cost V 3 bases and J 6 bases; bases outside gene matches: 4. The CDR3 nucleotides are TGCAGCGTTGAGGGGACAGGGGTAAATGGCTACACCTTC. It specifies CSVEGTGVNGYTF.